The 26 T cell receptor beta chains in this list originate from one sample, sequenced in a study of shared clonotypes between healthy human individuals. Sequenced by immunoSEQ multiplex PCR; TCRdb stores in-frame clones only, minus some. Of a few million clones in the sample, around 95% were seen once. Specimen: naive CD4+ T cells sorted from blood. The subset: CD45RA+ positively selected. These receptors originate from a man between 18 and 29 years old in good health.

Points on this clone: Other nucleotide sequences from this sample produce the same CDR3. This chain joins TRBV28 and TRBJ1-2; possible D gene TRBD1, 5 bases. In germline, CDR1 is MDHEN, CDR2 SYDVKM. The CDR3 loop spans 13 amino acids. V was cut by 3 bases and J by 2 bases, with 7 bases left in between. DNA for the CDR3: TGTGCCAGCAGTTTGAAGGGGAACTATGGCTACACCTTC. The encoded protein is CASSLKGNYGYTF.

The V and J genes are TRBV30 and TRBJ2-2; tentative D call: TRBD1 (6 bases). V shed 2 bases and J shed 7 bases, with 14 bases lying between them. The CDR3 has 14 residues. Germline-derived CDR1 and CDR2 are GTSNPN and SVGIG (reference sequence). In DNA form, the CDR3 reads TGTGCCTGGAGTAGTGGCCAGGGGCGCGGGGAGCTGTTTTTT. Encoded protein: CAWSSGQGRGELFF.

In regard to this clone: One junction end does not reproduce the germline sequence, and a read error may be involved. Other nucleotide sequences in the sample specify the same CDR3. The rearrangement links TRBV7-7 to TRBJ1-1; no reliable D call. The germline V gene has CDR1 SSHAT and CDR2 FNYEAQ (reference sequence). The CDR3 covers 13 residues. In DNA, the CDR3 is TGTGCTAGCAGCCGTGACACGAACACTGAAGCTTTCTTT. This sequence encodes CASSRDTNTEAFF.

Notes on this clone: Additional DNA sequences in this sample encode the identical CDR3. The genes are TRBV5-4 and TRBJ2-2, with 8 bases identical to TRBD2. Per the germline V gene, CDR1 is SGHNT and CDR2 is YYREEE (reference sequence). After removal of 0 bases from V and 3 bases from J, the junction contained 1 base not matched to a gene. There are 15 residues in the CDR3. CDR3 sequence: CASSLGRGDTGELFF. CDR3 in DNA: TGTGCCAGCAGCTTGGGGCGGGGGGACACCGGGGAGCTGTTTTTT.

This sequence joins TRBV7-2 and TRBJ2-2; 11 bases are shared with TRBD2. Germline V gives CDR1 SGHTA, CDR2 FQGNSA. Germline trimming cut 3 bases from V and 6 bases from J; bases unmatched to any gene: 6. The CDR3 is 16 residues long. The chain's CDR3 is CASSLLAGGGSGELFF. The DNA of the CDR3 is TGTGCCAGCAGCTTGCTAGCGGGAGGCGGCTCCGGGGAGCTGTTTTTT.

The chain carries TRBV14 and TRBJ2-1; D tentatively reads TRBD1 or TRBD2 (5 bases each). The CDR3 is 16 amino acids. Trimming took 0 bases from V and 3 from J, leaving 12 bases between them. Looked up from germline, CDR1 is SGHDN and CDR2 is FVKESK. CDR3 in amino acids: CASSQDIGTIYNEQFF. In DNA, the CDR3 is TGTGCCAGCAGCCAAGATATAGGGACCATCTACAATGAGCAGTTCTTC.

This chain connects TRBV11-2 to TRBJ2-7, with D perhaps matching TRBD1 (6 bases). CDR1 is SGHAT, CDR2 FQNNGV, per germline. Trimming stripped 0 bases from V and 0 bases from J, with 9 bases between. The CDR3 runs to 15 residues. In nucleotides, the CDR3 is TGTGCCAGCAGCTTAGATGACAGGCCCTCCTACGAGCAGTACTTC. It yields the protein CASSLDDRPSYEQYF.

Comment on this clone: This specimen includes other DNA sequences encoding the same CDR3. The CDR3 here is CASSLQGHYGYTF. The CDR3 nucleotides are TGTGCCAGCAGTTTACAGGGTCACTATGGCTACACCTTC. This chain joins TRBV28 and TRBJ1-2, with D tentatively TRBD1 (5 bases). V lost 2 bases and J 3 bases, leaving 7 bases between the germline ends. The CDR3 extends over 13 amino acids. The germline gives CDR1 MDHEN, CDR2 SYDVKM.

Worth noting for this clone: Additional DNA sequences in this sample encode the identical CDR3. V gene TRBV2 combines with J gene TRBJ2-5, with 7 bases matching TRBD2. With 6 bases clipped from V and 2 bases from J, the junction kept 0 bases outside the gene matches. Germline V gene lookup returns CDR1 SNHLY and CDR2 FYNNEI. This CDR3 spans 12 amino acids. The CDR3 region has the DNA TGTGCCAGCAGGGGGGGGCAAGAGACCCAGTACTTC. Translating gives CASRGGQETQYF. The whole variable domain, filled in from reference TRBV2 and TRBJ2-5, reads EPEVTQTPSHQVTQMGQEVILRCVPISNHLYFYWYRQILGQKVEFLVSFYNNEISEKSEIFDDQFSVERPDGSNFTLKIRSTKLEDSAMYFCASRGGQETQYFGPGTRLLVL.

This rearrangement joins TRBV6-6 to TRBJ1-1; 9 bases match TRBD1. CDR3 length: 16 residues. V lost 5 bases and J lost 3; bases outside the gene matches: 10. Germline CDR1 reads MNHNY; CDR2 reads SVGAGI (reference sequence). CDR3 in DNA: TGTGCCAGCAGTACCGGGACAGGGTTTTTGGACACTGAAGCTTTCTTT. This codes for CASSTGTGFLDTEAFF.

CDR3 sequence reads: CASSQAGFIYPTNEKLFF. CDR3 nucleotides: TGCGCCAGCAGCCAAGCGGGGTTTATCTATCCAACTAATGAAAAACTGTTTTTT. J is TRBJ1-4 and V is TRBV4-1; D call uncertain. V dropped 1 base and J dropped 0 bases, with 15 bases sitting between them. CDR3 size: 18 residues. CDR1 and CDR2 from the germline V gene are MGHRA and YSYEKL.

This rearrangement joins TRBV18 to TRBJ1-1, with 7 bases matching TRBD1. Unmatched junction bases numbered 9, after V lost 1 base and J lost 1 base. Germline V gives CDR1 KGHSH, CDR2 LQKENI. The CDR3 totals 17 residues. The CDR3 sequence: CASSPQGAGQRNTEAFF. CDR3 coding DNA: TGTGCCAGCTCACCACAGGGGGCCGGACAGCGGAACACTGAAGCTTTCTTT.

V usage is TRBV5-6 and J usage is TRBJ2-3, with 13 nucleotides matching TRBD2. V trimming: 4 bases; J trimming: 3 bases; junction bases outside the gene matches: 5. The germline V gene has CDR1 SGHDT and CDR2 YYEEEE. The CDR3 sequence is 16 residues long. In DNA, the CDR3 is TGTGCCAGCAGCCCACTAGCGGGAGGGCCTACAGATACGCAGTATTTT. Amino acid sequence: CASSPLAGGPTDTQYF.

The rearrangement joins TRBV11-2 to TRBJ2-7; the D gene is possibly TRBD1 (6 bases). V lost 5 bases and J lost 3, with 17 bases in between. The V gene's germline CDR1 is SGHAT and CDR2 FQNNGV. The CDR3 runs 15 residues. The DNA of the CDR3 is TGTGCCAGCAGCCCCTTAACGGGACAAAGCTACGAGCAGTACTTC. Residues: CASSPLTGQSYEQYF.

On this clone: This same CDR3 is encoded by further DNA sequences in the sample. The V and J genes are TRBV6-6 and TRBJ2-7; D possibly corresponds to TRBD2 (5 bases). CDR3 length: 13 amino acids. Trimming took 2 bases from V and 4 from J, leaving 9 bases between them. Looked up from germline, CDR1 is MNHNY and CDR2 is SVGAGI (reference sequence). The CDR3 sequence is CASSYSTGYEQYF. Here the CDR3 DNA reads TGTGCCAGCAGTTACAGTACGGGGTACGAGCAGTACTTC.

This clone was found once. This sequence joins TRBV30 and TRBJ2-1; no firm D call. The CDR3 loop spans 17 amino acids. Germline CDR1 reads GTSNPN; CDR2 reads SVGIG (reference sequence). The V end lost 0 bases, the J end lost 0 bases, and 15 bases lay between the germline ends. CDR3 protein: CAWSVSGYDFSYNEQFF. Written as DNA, the CDR3 is TGTGCCTGGAGTGTAAGTGGTTACGATTTCTCCTACAATGAGCAGTTCTTC.

V gene TRBV2 combines with J gene TRBJ1-2; D uncertain. CDR1 and CDR2 from the germline V gene are SNHLY and FYNNEI. The germline V and J ends were trimmed by 8 bases and 4 bases, with 11 bases remaining between them. There are 12 residues in the CDR3. CDR3: CASSLEAYGYTF. The CDR3 bases are TGTGCCAGCTCGTTAGAAGCCTATGGCTACACCTTC. The full variable domain, rest sourced from reference TRBV2 and TRBJ1-2, is EPEVTQTPSHQVTQMGQEVILRCVPISNHLYFYWYRQILGQKVEFLVSFYNNEISEKSEIFDDQFSVERPDGSNFTLKIRSTKLEDSAMYFCASSLEAYGYTFGSGTRLTVV.

V is TRBV10-3 and J is TRBJ1-1; D might be TRBD1 (6 bases). CDR1 is ENHRY and CDR2 is SYGVKD in the germline V gene. The V end lost 7 bases, the J end lost 4 bases, and 16 bases lay between the germline ends. The CDR3 length is 14 residues. The CDR3 nucleotides are TGTGCCATCACCCCGACAGGAAGGGGCACTGAAGCTTTCTTT. It is translated as CAITPTGRGTEAFF.

The chain uses TRBV30 and TRBJ2-3; TRBD2 matches 11 bases. Germline loops: CDR1 GTSNPN, CDR2 SVGIG (reference sequence). The CDR3 consists of 15 residues. V lost 0 bases to trimming and J lost 3 bases; unmatched junction nucleotides: 2. The CDR3 spells CAWSVASGGTDTQYF. The CDR3 coding sequence is TGTGCCTGGAGTGTGGCTAGCGGGGGGACAGATACGCAGTATTTT.

The chain combines TRBV6-5 with TRBJ1-1; D is possibly TRBD1 (5 bases). V gave up 7 bases and J gave up 5 bases, with 8 bases separating them. This CDR3 is built from 11 residues. Germline V gene lookup returns CDR1 MNHEY and CDR2 SVGAGI. CDR3 loop: CASMRGTEAFF. The CDR3 DNA follows: TGTGCCAGCATGCGGGGGACTGAAGCTTTCTTT.

The chain employs TRBV5-4 and TRBJ2-7, with 9 positions matching TRBD1. The J segment lost 5 bases and the V segment lost 4 bases, leaving 10 bases of the junction unmatched. In germline, CDR1 is SGHNT, CDR2 YYREEE (reference sequence). There are 15 residues in the CDR3. The CDR3 protein is CASSIPGQGMDEQYF. CDR3 nucleotides: TGTGCCAGCAGCATTCCGGGACAGGGCATGGACGAGCAGTACTTC.

V is TRBV5-4 and J is TRBJ2-7; the match to TRBD2 covers 8 bases. From germline, CDR1 is SGHNT and CDR2 YYREEE (reference sequence). With 1 base clipped from V and 5 bases from J, the junction kept 11 bases outside the gene matches. The CDR3 consists of 16 residues. CDR3 DNA sequence: TGTGCCAGCAGCTTGAGAGGTGGACTAGCAGTCCACGAGCAGTACTTC. Encoded protein: CASSLRGGLAVHEQYF.

This chain's CDR3 is CASSPPQGLVYGYTF. The CDR3 bases are TGTGCCAGCTCACCACCGCAGGGGCTGGTCTATGGCTACACCTTC. The genes are TRBV18 and TRBJ1-2, with D perhaps TRBD1 (6 bases). V was trimmed by 0 bases and J by 4 bases, leaving 12 bases between them. The CDR3 has 15 amino acids. In germline, CDR1 is KGHSH, CDR2 LQKENI.

V gene TRBV6-5 combines with J gene TRBJ2-2, with 8 bases that match TRBD1. This CDR3 has 15 residues. After removal of 5 bases from V and 1 base from J, the junction contained 3 bases not matched to a gene. Per germline, CDR1 MNHEY and CDR2 SVGAGI. The CDR3 loop reads CASSRQGLNTGELFF. DNA for the CDR3: TGTGCCAGCAGTCGACAGGGGTTGAACACCGGGGAGCTGTTTTTT.

V usage is TRBV15 and J usage is TRBJ1-6; D is ambiguous. The CDR3 consists of 12 residues. The V and J ends lost 0 bases and 14 bases respectively, with 8 bases between them. CDR1 is LNHNV, CDR2 YYDKDF, per germline (reference sequence). The CDR3 spells CATSRDRSTLHF. The DNA for the CDR3 is TGTGCCACCAGCAGAGATCGATCCACCCTCCACTTT.

Of note for this clone: Other DNA sequences within the sample encode an identical CDR3. This chain uses TRBV19 with TRBJ1-5, with TRBD1 matching over 7 bases. With 6 bases clipped from V and 3 bases from J, the junction kept 5 bases outside the gene matches. Germline V CDR1 and CDR2: LNHDA, SQIVND (reference sequence). The CDR3 has 14 amino acids. The chain's CDR3 is CASSPGQNNQPQHF. The CDR3 DNA reads as TGTGCCAGTAGCCCGGGACAGAACAATCAGCCCCAGCATTTT.